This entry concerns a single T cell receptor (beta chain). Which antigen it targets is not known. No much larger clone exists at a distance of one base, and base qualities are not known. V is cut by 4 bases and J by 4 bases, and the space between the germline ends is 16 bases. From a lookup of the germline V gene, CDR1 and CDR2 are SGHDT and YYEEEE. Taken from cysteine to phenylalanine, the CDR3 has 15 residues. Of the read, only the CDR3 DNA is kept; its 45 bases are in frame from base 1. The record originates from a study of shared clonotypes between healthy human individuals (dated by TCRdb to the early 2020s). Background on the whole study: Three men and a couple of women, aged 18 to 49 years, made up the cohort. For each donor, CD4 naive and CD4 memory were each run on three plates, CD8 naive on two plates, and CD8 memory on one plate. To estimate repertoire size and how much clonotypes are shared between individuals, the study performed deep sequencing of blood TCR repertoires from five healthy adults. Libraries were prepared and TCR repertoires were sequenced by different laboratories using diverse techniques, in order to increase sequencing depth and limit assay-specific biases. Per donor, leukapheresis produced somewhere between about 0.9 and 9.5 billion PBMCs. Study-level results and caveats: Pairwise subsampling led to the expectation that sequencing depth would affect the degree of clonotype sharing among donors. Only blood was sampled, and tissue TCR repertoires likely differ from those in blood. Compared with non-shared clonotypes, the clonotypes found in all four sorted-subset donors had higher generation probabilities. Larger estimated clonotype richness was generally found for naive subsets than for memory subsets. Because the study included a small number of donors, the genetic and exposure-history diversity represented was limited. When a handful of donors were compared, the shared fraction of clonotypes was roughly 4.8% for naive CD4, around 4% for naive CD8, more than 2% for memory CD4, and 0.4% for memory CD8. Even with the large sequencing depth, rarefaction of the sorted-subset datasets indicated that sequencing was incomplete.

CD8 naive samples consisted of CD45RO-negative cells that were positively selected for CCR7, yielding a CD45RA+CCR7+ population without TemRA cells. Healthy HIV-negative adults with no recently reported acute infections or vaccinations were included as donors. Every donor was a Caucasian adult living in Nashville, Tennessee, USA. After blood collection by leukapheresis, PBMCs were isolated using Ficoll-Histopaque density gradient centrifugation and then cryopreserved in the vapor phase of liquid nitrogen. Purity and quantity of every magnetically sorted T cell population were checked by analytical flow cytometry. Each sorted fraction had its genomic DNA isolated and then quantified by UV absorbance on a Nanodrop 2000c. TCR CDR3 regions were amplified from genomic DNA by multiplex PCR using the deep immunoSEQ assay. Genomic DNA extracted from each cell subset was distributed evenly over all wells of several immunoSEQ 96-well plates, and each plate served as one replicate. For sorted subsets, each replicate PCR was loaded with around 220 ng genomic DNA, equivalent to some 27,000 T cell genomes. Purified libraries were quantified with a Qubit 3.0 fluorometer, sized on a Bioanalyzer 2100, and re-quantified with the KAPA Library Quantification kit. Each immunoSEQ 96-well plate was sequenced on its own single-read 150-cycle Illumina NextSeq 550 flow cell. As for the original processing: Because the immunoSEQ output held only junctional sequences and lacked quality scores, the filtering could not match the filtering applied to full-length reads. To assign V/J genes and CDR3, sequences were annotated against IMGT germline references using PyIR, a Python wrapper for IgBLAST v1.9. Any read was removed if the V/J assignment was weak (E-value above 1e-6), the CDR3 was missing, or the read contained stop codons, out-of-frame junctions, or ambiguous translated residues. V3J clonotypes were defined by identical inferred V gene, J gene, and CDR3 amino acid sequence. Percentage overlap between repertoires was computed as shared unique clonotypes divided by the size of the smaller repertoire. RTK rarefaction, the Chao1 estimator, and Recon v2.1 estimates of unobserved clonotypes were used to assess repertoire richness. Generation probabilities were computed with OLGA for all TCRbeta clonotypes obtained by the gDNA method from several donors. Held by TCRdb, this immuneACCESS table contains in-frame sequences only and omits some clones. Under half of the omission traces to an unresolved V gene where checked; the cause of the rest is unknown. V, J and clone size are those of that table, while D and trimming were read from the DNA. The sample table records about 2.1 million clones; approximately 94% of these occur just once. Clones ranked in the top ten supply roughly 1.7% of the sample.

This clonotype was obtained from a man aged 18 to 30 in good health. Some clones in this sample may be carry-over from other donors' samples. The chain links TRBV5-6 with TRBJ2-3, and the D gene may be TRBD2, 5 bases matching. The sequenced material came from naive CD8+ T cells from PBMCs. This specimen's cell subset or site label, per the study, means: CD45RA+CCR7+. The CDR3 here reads CASSPDSSGADTQYF. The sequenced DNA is TGTGCCAGCAGCCCGGACTCCTCGGGCGCAGATACGCAGTATTTT.